The clone carrying this T cell receptor beta chain showed up just a few times. Each CDR3 protein gets one entry after TCRdb re-called the RT-PCR reads with MiXCR. The sample includes 200,000 to 250,000 distinct CDR3 sequences, around 14% of them seen just once. The CDR3 consists of 14 residues. The ends were cut back, 6 bases at V and 2 bases at J, with 14 bases in the middle. This sample was included in a study of patients and donors after allogeneic stem cell transplantation. The sequenced material came from blood, either unsorted or a sorted T cell fraction (not recorded which). This sequence joins TRBV12-3 or TRBV12-4 and TRBJ2-7; no reliable D call. The origin of this receptor is a human donor who was either an allogeneic HSCT recipient or a stem cell or donor lymphocyte infusion donor (not recorded which). It is not recorded whose cells these are; they may come from a transplant donor. DNA for the CDR3: TGTGCCAGCAGCCAAACGGGCCTCGCCTACGAGCAGTACTTC. Translated: CASSQTGLAYEQYF.